This T cell receptor beta chain was sequenced for a study of siplizumab effects on memory and regulatory T cells. Study-level points and caveats: In unstimulated cells, naive T cells appeared more diverse than memory T cells and seemed major alloresponse contributors. The mapping of alloreactive clones to unstimulated subsets covered only a minor fraction of them.

With regard to this clone: The antigen remains unidentified.

Sequenced by immunoSEQ multiplex PCR; TCRdb stores in-frame clones only, minus some. The table includes around 95,000 clones, 80% to 95% detected once. In germline, CDR1 is SGHDT, CDR2 YYEEEE. This CDR3 contains 14 residues. The junction had 5 bases not matched to a gene; V was cut back by 4 bases and J by 9 bases. The sequence was collected from a human donor in good health. The rearrangement links TRBV5-6 to TRBJ1-6; 9 bases fit TRBD1. The sample consisted of CD4+ T cells sorted from blood. This CDR3 is CASSHGQGTSPLHF. CDR3 coding DNA: TGTGCCAGCAGCCACGGACAGGGGACTTCACCCCTCCACTTT.